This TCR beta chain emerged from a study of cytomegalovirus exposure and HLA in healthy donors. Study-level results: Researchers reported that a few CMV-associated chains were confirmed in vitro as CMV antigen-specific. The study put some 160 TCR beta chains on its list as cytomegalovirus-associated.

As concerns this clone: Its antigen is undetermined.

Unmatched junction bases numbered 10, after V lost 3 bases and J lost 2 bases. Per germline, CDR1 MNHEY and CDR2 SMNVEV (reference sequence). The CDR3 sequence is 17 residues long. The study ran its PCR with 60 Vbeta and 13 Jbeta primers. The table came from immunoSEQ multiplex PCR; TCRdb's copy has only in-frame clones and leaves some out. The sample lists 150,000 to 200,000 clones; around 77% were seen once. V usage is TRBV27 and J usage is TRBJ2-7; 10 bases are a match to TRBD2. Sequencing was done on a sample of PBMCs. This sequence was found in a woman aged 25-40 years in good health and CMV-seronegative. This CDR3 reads CASSFIVRSGRAYEQYF. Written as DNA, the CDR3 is TGTGCCAGCAGTTTTATCGTCCGGAGCGGGAGGGCCTACGAGCAGTACTTC.